The clone carrying this T cell receptor (beta chain) has only one observation. No antigen is known for it. This sample is part of a study of OX40 agonist ivuxolimab in advanced cancers. About the research overall: The dose of intravenous ivuxolimab that patients received every 2 weeks ranged from 0.01 to 10 mg/kg. Study results and caveats: Clonal expansion was seen in CD4+ and CD8+ blood T cells by week 6 at 0.1 to 3.0 mg/kg. Several nonresponders also turned out to have low normalized T-cell clonal expansion.

Profiling relied on immunoSEQ multiplex PCR, and the TCRdb table lists in-frame clones only, not all of them. The sample holds some 48,000 clones, around four fifths seen once. The TCR originated in an adult with an advanced solid tumor such as melanoma, head and neck, liver or kidney cancer. The specimen comprised CD4+ or CD8+ T cells sorted from blood, sampled in a trial of the OX40 agonist ivuxolimab.

The CDR3 DNA reads as TGTGCCAGCAGTTTATCGACGAGACAGGGGGTCCACGAGCAGTACTTC. The encoded protein is CASSLSTRQGVHEQYF. This chain joins TRBV27 and TRBJ2-7; 9 bases line up with TRBD1. The CDR3 is made up of 16 amino acids. Germline values: CDR1 MNHEY, CDR2 SMNVEV (reference sequence). Trimming took 0 bases from V and 5 from J; bases not matched to a gene: 8.